The present entry profiles one TCR beta chain with its context. The data derive from a study of shared T cell receptors in the human thymus. This table comes from immunoSEQ multiplex PCR, and its TCRdb copy is limited to in-frame clones, with some not included. The table includes some 700,000 clones, approximately 87% detected once. These sequences were also reported in another study, on human thymus T cells. Per that study: Resections from corrective heart surgery provided thymus tissue.

The source of this sequence is a boy under three years old with a congenital heart defect. Specimen: thymocytes.

CDR3 nucleotide sequence: TGTGCCAGTAGTGGGCAGGCAGGCATTCTAGCGGGAGGGCCTACCGGGGAGCTGTTTTTT. As protein: CASSGQAGILAGGPTGELFF. The chain is built from TRBV19 and TRBJ2-2; TRBD2 aligns across 12 bases. This CDR3 comprises 20 residues. The ends lost 5 bases at V and 5 bases at J; junction bases unmatched: 18. Per the germline V gene, CDR1 is LNHDA and CDR2 is SQIVND (reference sequence).